This entry describes one TCR beta chain. The specificity of this receptor is unknown. Per-base qualities were not stored, and no clone one base away is much larger. The CDR3, cysteine through phenylalanine, is 17 amino acids long. Kept here is only the CDR3 DNA, which spans 51 bases and is read in frame from base 1. Unmatched junction bases come to 8, with V trimmed by 1 base and J by 4 bases. The germline V gene (reference sequence) yields MNHEY for CDR1 and SMNVEV for CDR2. The sample is drawn from a study of technical replicates of blood from several donors (TCRdb year 2017). Receptor amplification or capture employed the immunoSEQ multiplex PCR assay. TCRdb mirrors the immuneACCESS table, restricted to in-frame sequences. Some clones are absent from its copies; in checked studies, under half trace to an unresolved V gene, and the reason for the others is unknown. This sample holds more than 80,000 clones; roughly 96% were observed only once. The top ten hold approximately 0.32% of the sample.

The TCR was taken from a human donor in good health. Recombination joined TRBV27 with TRBJ2-3; TRBD2 matches 10 bases in the middle. Sequenced input: T cells isolated from PBMCs. The CDR3 is CASSLFFGTSDPDTQYF. The nucleotides read TGTGCCAGCAGTTTATTCTTTGGGACTAGCGATCCAGATACGCAGTATTTT.